Below are 8 T cell receptor beta chains sequenced from a single sample in a study of T cell responses to AZD1222 COVID-19 vaccine (dated by TCRdb to the early 2020s). The receptor library was made with the immunoSEQ multiplex PCR assay. TCRdb limited this immuneACCESS table to in-frame rearrangements with V and J called. A share of clones is missing; checked studies link under half to unresolved V genes, and the rest is unexplained. The sample table records around 130,000 clones; around 94% of these occur just once. The ten biggest clones cover approximately 6.3% of the sample. The time point label, as the study defines it: baseline before first vaccination. Source: peripheral blood, taken on day 0 of AZD1222 vaccination. The origin of the receptors is an adult in good health.

The chain couples TRBV5-6 to TRBJ1-5; tentative D call: TRBD1 (5 bases). Germline lookup yields CDR1 SGHDT and CDR2 YYEEEE. This CDR3 spans 15 amino acids. V was shortened by 0 bases and J by 6 bases, with 13 bases between the two germline ends. CDR3 DNA sequence: TGTGCCAGCAGCTTGGCCAGGGAGGGTGGTCAGCCCCAGCATTTT. Translation gives CASSLAREGGQPQHF.

The rearrangement uses TRBV12-5 and TRBJ2-3, with D unclear. V lost 7 bases to trimming and J lost 1 base, with 15 bases between them. Germline V gene lookup returns CDR1 LGHNT and CDR2 FRNRAP. The CDR3 is made up of 15 amino acids. CDR3: CASAPHSRGTDTQYF. CDR3 DNA sequence: TGTGCTAGTGCCCCTCATTCTAGGGGCACAGATACGCAGTATTTT.

V usage is TRBV12-3 or TRBV12-4 and J usage is TRBJ2-7; D gene uncertain. The length of the CDR3 is 13 residues. The ends were cut back, 4 bases at V and 1 base at J, with 8 bases in the middle. The CDR3 nucleotides read TGTGCCAGCAGTTGGACCCTTTCCTACGAGCAGTACTTC. Residues: CASSWTLSYEQYF.

This sequence joins TRBV7-2 and TRBJ1-3; weak D call: TRBD1 (6 bases). Per germline, CDR1 SGHTA and CDR2 FQGNSA. CDR3 length: 17 amino acids. Deletions cut 1 base from V and 2 bases from J, with 15 bases between. The CDR3: CASSLVGGGRTGNTIYF. The CDR3 DNA follows: TGTGCCAGCAGCTTAGTAGGAGGGGGGCGGACTGGAAACACCATATATTTT. The variable domain in full, with the rest retrieved from reference TRBV7-2 and TRBJ1-3, is GAGVSQSPSNKVTEKGKDVELRCDPISGHTALYWYRQSLGQGLEFLIYFQGNSAPDKSGLPSDRFSAERTGGSVSTLTIQRTQQEDSAVYLCASSLVGGGRTGNTIYFGEGSWLTVV.

The chain couples TRBV7-3 to TRBJ2-2; D not resolved. The CDR3 covers 12 residues. Trimming left V 5 bases short and J 7 bases short, with 8 bases between. CDR1 and CDR2 (germline): SGHTA, FQGTGA. The CDR3 sequence: CASSPLGGELFF. The CDR3 DNA sequence: TGTGCCAGCAGCCCCCTAGGCGGGGAGCTGTTTTTT.

This chain uses TRBV9 with TRBJ2-2; 7 bases line up with TRBD2. The J segment lost 4 bases and the V segment lost 0 bases, leaving 3 bases of the junction unmatched. CDR1 and CDR2 (germline): SGDLS, YYNGEE. This CDR3 is 15 amino acids long. The CDR3 bases are TGTGCCAGCAGCGTAGCTACGGGGGGCACCGGGGAGCTGTTTTTT. It translates to CASSVATGGTGELFF.

The J gene is TRBJ2-7, the V gene TRBV28; D is perhaps TRBD1 (6 bases). CDR1 and CDR2 from the germline V gene are MDHEN and SYDVKM. Trimming left V 8 bases short and J 4 bases short, with 24 bases between. The CDR3 consists of 16 residues. The CDR3 DNA follows: TGTGCCAGCGATAGGCCGACAGAGTACGGGACATACGAGCAGTACTTC. Translated, it gives CASDRPTEYGTYEQYF.

This chain uses TRBV30 with TRBJ2-1; TRBD2 might be the D (5 bases). The CDR3 runs to 13 residues. Germline V lookup: CDR1 GTSNPN, CDR2 SVGIG (reference sequence). V lost 4 bases to trimming and J lost 0 bases, with 7 bases between them. This chain's CDR3 is CAWIGSSYNEQFF. The CDR3 coding sequence is TGTGCCTGGATAGGGAGCTCCTACAATGAGCAGTTCTTC.